The T cell receptor (beta chain) under discussion was sequenced for a study of beta chain features in type 1 diabetes. Study conclusions and caveats: All four CD4+ subsets of Type 1 diabetes patients contained TCRB CDR3s that were moderately but significantly shorter. Although PCR might favor shorter templates, it would do so equally in patients and controls. Type 1 diabetes patients had fewer VDJ junction insertions and more deletions.

This clone turned up a few times. Its antigen is still unknown. One junction end does not reproduce the germline sequence, and a read error may be involved. This CDR3 is built from 16 residues. Germline CDR1 and CDR2: SGHRS and YFSETQ. All of the isolated RNA was reverse transcribed, so expressed TCRB transcripts were sequenced. Generated by immunoSEQ multiplex PCR, the TCRdb table keeps only in-frame clones and is missing some. Among about 150,000 clones listed, 10% to 15% were seen once. The sequenced material came from central memory CD4+ T cells from blood. The clonotype originates from a young man with type 1 diabetes. V gene TRBV5-1 combines with J gene TRBJ2-5, with TRBD1 identical over 9 bases. The CDR3 DNA reads as TGCGCCAGCAGCTTAGGACAGGGGAAAGACCAGGAGACCCAGTACTTC. Its protein product is CASSLGQGKDQETQYF.